Listed below are T cell receptor beta chains from one sample, sequenced in a study of cytomegalovirus exposure and HLA in healthy donors. The data were produced by immunoSEQ multiplex PCR, yet TCRdb's version contains in-frame clones alone and is incomplete. The sample has 150,000 to 200,000 clones, about 88% seen once. Sequencing input: PBMCs. These receptors were collected from a young woman in good health and CMV-seronegative. Both conserved end residues are part of each CDR3. The D gene is left open where the match is weak. Some rows mark clone size as missing; the rest say once, few, many or name a class of expanded clone.

-,-,TRBJ2-5,TRBV29-1,CSVERGSPRGFQETQYF,TGCAGCGTTGAAAGGGGATCGCCCCGTGGCTTCCAAGAGACCCAGTACTTC
-,-,TRBJ1-3,TRBV6-5,CASSYSTVSGNTIYF,TGTGCCAGCAGTTACTCTACAGTCTCTGGAAACACCATATATTTT
-,-,TRBJ1-1,TRBV28,CASSKGQMNTEAFF,TGTGCCAGCAGTAAGGGGCAGATGAACACTGAAGCTTTCTTT
-,-,TRBJ2-7,TRBV30,CAWSVTGQYEQYF,TGTGCCTGGAGTGTAACAGGACAGTACGAGCAGTACTTC
once,TRBD2,TRBJ2-2,TRBV7-2,CASSLLLAGGPSGELFF,TGTGCCAGCAGCTTATTACTAGCGGGAGGGCCTTCCGGGGAGCTGTTTTTT
-,TRBD1,TRBJ2-2,TRBV6-5,CASSLTPGQGTGELFF,TGTGCCAGCAGTTTAACCCCGGGACAGGGGACCGGGGAGCTGTTTTTT
-,TRBD2,TRBJ2-1,TRBV5-1,CASSLGLAGAGPNEQFF,TGCGCCAGCAGCTTGGGACTAGCGGGGGCCGGTCCCAATGAGCAGTTCTTC
once,TRBD1,TRBJ1-5,TRBV28,CASSFYRGSSNQPQHF,TGTGCCAGCAGCTTTTACAGGGGTAGTAGCAATCAGCCCCAGCATTTT
-,-,TRBJ1-4,TRBV5-1,CASSLVLQDEKLFF,TGCGCCAGCAGCTTGGTTTTGCAGGATGAAAAACTGTTTTTT
-,-,TRBJ1-4,TRBV6-1,CASSERGRNEKLFF,TGTGCCAGCAGTGAGCGTGGGAGAAATGAAAAACTGTTTTTT
-,TRBD2,TRBJ2-5,TRBV5-1,CASSLGSSGRVYQETQYF,TGCGCCAGCAGCTTGGGGTCTAGCGGGAGGGTGTACCAAGAGACCCAGTACTTC